The clone carrying this T cell receptor beta chain was seen repeatedly, ten times or more. The antigen is undetermined. The record originates from a study of T cells in Graves' hyperthyroidism and ophthalmopathy. Study-wide results and caveats: Ophthalmopathy could be told apart from stable hyperthyroidism with a 13 V-J model.

The V and J ends lost 3 bases and 2 bases respectively, with 5 bases between them. Germline assignment: CDR1 KGHDR and CDR2 SFDVKD. CDR3 length: 13 residues. There were TCR beta CDR3 regions amplified from RNA transcripts. HTBI primers were the set used in a first-round RT-PCR of the TCR CDR3. From the multiplex PCR reads, TCRdb called clonotypes with MiXCR, one entry per CDR3 protein. Of a few hundred thousand distinct CDR3 sequences in the sample, 15% to 18% were seen once. The study enrolled patients aged 18 to 65 with newly diagnosed hyperthyroidism of under 2 months' duration. This chain links TRBV24-1 with TRBJ2-3; D gene uncertain. The sequenced sample consisted of blood. The receptor was derived from a woman in her 30s with Graves' hyperthyroidism. The CDR3 DNA follows: TGTGCCACCAGTGATCCGCCCACAGATACGCAGTATTTT. Its translation: CATSDPPTDTQYF.